These 21 T cell receptor beta chains were all obtained from the same sample, sequenced in a study of T-cell reconstitution after alpha-beta-depleted transplantation in children. A library of TCRbeta sequences, prepared with unique molecular identifiers, was generated. TCRdb independently ran MiXCR on the PCR reads; one entry per CDR3 protein. The sample has about 370,000 distinct CDR3 sequences, just over 20% seen once; the top ten hold 3% to 4.5%. Source: PBMCs from the stem cell graft donor, taken from the stem cell graft. The receptors come from a human donor who donated a stem cell graft to a child with acute myeloid leukemia.

There are a few counts of this clonotype. The rearrangement uses TRBV12-3 or TRBV12-4 and TRBJ1-1; the D is unclear. This CDR3 spans 16 amino acids. V was shortened by 4 bases and J by 1 base, with 16 bases between the two germline ends. The CDR3 is CASSYPVQIGNTEAFF. The CDR3, as DNA: TGTGCCAGCAGTTACCCGGTCCAAATAGGGAACACTGAAGCTTTCTTT.

This rearrangement joins TRBV20-1 to TRBJ2-2; D may be TRBD2 (5 bases). Trimming took off 6 bases at V and 5 bases at J, with 16 bases between the two ends. Germline V CDR1 and CDR2: DFQATT, SNEGSKA (reference sequence). The CDR3 runs 14 residues. CDR3 region: CSAWRATSTGELFF. CDR3 bases: TGCAGTGCGTGGCGGGCCACGAGTACCGGGGAGCTGTTTTTT.

This clonotype has a handful of counts. This chain connects TRBV29-1 to TRBJ2-6; 8 bases line up with TRBD2. V lost 3 bases and J lost 4; bases outside the gene matches: 8. CDR1 and CDR2 from the germline V gene are SQVTM and ANQGSEA. The CDR3 contains 16 residues. As DNA, the CDR3 is TGCAGCGTTGATGCGGGGGGCGCTGCAGGGGCCAACGTCCTGACTTTC. It encodes CSVDAGGAAGANVLTF.

This clonotype was seen a handful of times. This sequence joins TRBV27 and TRBJ2-7; 14 nucleotides match TRBD2. Germline lookup yields CDR1 MNHEY and CDR2 SMNVEV (reference sequence). This CDR3 is built from 16 residues. Unmatched junction bases numbered 7, after V lost 5 bases and J lost 4 bases. CDR3 coding DNA: TGTGCCAGCAGTCAGACCGGGACTAGCGGGAGTTACGAGCAGTACTTC. Translated: CASSQTGTSGSYEQYF.

Here the CDR3 DNA reads TGCGCCAGCAGCCAGAGACTAAGGGCCGGGGACGAGCAGTACTTC. Translating gives CASSQRLRAGDEQYF. V gene TRBV4-3 combines with J gene TRBJ2-7, with D perhaps matching TRBD2 (5 bases). Trimming stripped 3 bases from V and 5 bases from J, with 17 bases between. The germline CDR1 and CDR2 sequences are LGHNA and YSLEER. The length of the CDR3 is 15 residues.

This clonotype was observed at least ten times. V usage is TRBV4-2 and J usage is TRBJ2-1, with 7 bases lining up with TRBD2. The ends lost 4 bases at V and 8 bases at J; junction bases unmatched: 8. CDR1 is LGHNA and CDR2 is YNFKEQ in the germline V gene. The CDR3 is 14 residues long. DNA for the CDR3: TGTGCCAGCAGCCTCGGCGGGAGTAGCGATGAGCAGTTCTTC. This encodes CASSLGGSSDEQFF.

In this sample, this clonotype turned up a few times. The chain couples TRBV7-8 to TRBJ1-1; D is undetermined. CDR3 length: 13 amino acids. The V and J ends lost 1 base and 7 bases respectively, with 10 bases between them. Germline V lookup: CDR1 SGHVS, CDR2 FQNEAQ. This CDR3 reads CASSLGVGDEAFF. The DNA of the CDR3 is TGTGCCAGCAGCTTAGGGGTCGGCGATGAAGCTTTCTTT.

The rearrangement links TRBV30 to TRBJ2-6; D is unresolved. The V end lost 4 bases, the J end lost 2 bases, and 3 bases lay between the germline ends. This CDR3 region has 12 residues. Germline assignment: CDR1 GTSNPN and CDR2 SVGIG (reference sequence). CDR3 residues: CAWMTGANVLTF. The CDR3 coding sequence is TGTGCCTGGATGACTGGGGCCAACGTCCTGACTTTC.

This clonotype was found many times. This chain connects TRBV10-3 to TRBJ2-7; D may be TRBD2 (6 bases). CDR1 and CDR2 (germline): ENHRY, SYGVKD. The CDR3 runs 13 residues. V was trimmed by 3 bases and J by 6 bases, leaving 12 bases between them. The CDR3 loop is CAISDRETLEQYF. The CDR3 bases are TGTGCCATCAGTGATCGGGAGACCCTCGAGCAGTACTTC.

The chain recombines TRBV28 with TRBJ2-1; tentatively, D is TRBD2 (6 bases). V was pared by 5 bases and J by 7 bases, with 18 bases between. The CDR3 has 15 residues. The V gene's germline CDR1 is MDHEN and CDR2 SYDVKM. CDR3 bases: TGTGCCAGCAGTCTTAGCGGAATAGGGAAGAATGAGCAGTTCTTC. Protein sequence: CASSLSGIGKNEQFF.

In this sample, this clonotype turned up a few times. The chain uses TRBV28 and TRBJ2-7; D is perhaps TRBD2 (6 bases). Germline V gene sequence: CDR1 MDHEN, CDR2 SYDVKM. CDR3 length: 12 amino acids. V was cut by 11 bases and J by 6 bases, with 17 bases left in between. Here the CDR3 reads CAAGNSGVEQYF. The CDR3 region has the DNA TGTGCCGCGGGTAATAGCGGCGTCGAGCAGTACTTC.

The rearrangement joins TRBV28 to TRBJ2-2; D perhaps matches TRBD1 (6 bases). Germline values: CDR1 MDHEN, CDR2 SYDVKM. The ends were cut back, 5 bases at V and 5 bases at J, with 15 bases in the middle. The CDR3 totals 15 residues. The CDR3 coding sequence is TGTGCCAGCAGTCTGCAGAGCAGGGGTACCGGGGAGCTGTTTTTT. The encoded protein is CASSLQSRGTGELFF.

The gene calls are TRBV5-1 and TRBJ2-7; D may be TRBD1 (6 bases). Germline loops: CDR1 SGHRS, CDR2 YFSETQ. V lost 3 bases, J lost 5 bases, and 18 bases lay in between. The CDR3 sequence is 15 residues long. The CDR3 sequence is CASSSGRGIWDEQYF. The CDR3, as DNA: TGCGCCAGCAGCTCCGGTAGGGGGATCTGGGACGAGCAGTACTTC.

There are a few counts of this clonotype. The rearrangement links TRBV2 to TRBJ2-7, with 9 positions matching TRBD1. The junction had 17 bases not matched to a gene; V was cut back by 6 bases and J by 5 bases. Germline V gene sequence: CDR1 SNHLY, CDR2 FYNNEI. The CDR3 contains 17 residues. The CDR3 region has the DNA TGTGCCAGCAGCCGTCCCGGGACAGGGAAATCTTTCCACGAGCAGTACTTC. Translation: CASSRPGTGKSFHEQYF.

This clonotype was picked up many times. The chain joins TRBV6-6 to TRBJ2-7, with a tentative D call TRBD2 (6 bases). The CDR3 has 11 residues. Germline V gives CDR1 MNHNY, CDR2 SVGAGI (reference sequence). V was trimmed by 8 bases and J by 6 bases, leaving 11 bases between them. The CDR3 DNA reads TGTGCCAGCGGACTACTAACCGAGCAGTACTTC. Its protein is CASGLLTEQYF.

This clonotype came up many times. This chain joins TRBV29-1 and TRBJ2-1, with 12 bases that match TRBD2. This CDR3 spans 14 amino acids. With 4 bases clipped from V and 7 bases from J, the junction kept 5 bases outside the gene matches. Per germline, CDR1 SQVTM and CDR2 ANQGSEA. The CDR3 region is CSVGLAGVPNEQFF. The CDR3 nucleotides are TGCAGCGTTGGACTAGCGGGAGTACCTAATGAGCAGTTCTTC.

This clonotype turned up a few times. This sequence joins TRBV29-1 and TRBJ2-1; the D gene is possibly TRBD1 (6 bases). Trimming took 4 bases from V and 4 from J, leaving 8 bases between them. Germline V gene sequence: CDR1 SQVTM, CDR2 ANQGSEA. The CDR3 contains 12 residues. The CDR3 region has the DNA TGCAGCGTTGGACAGGCTTACAATGAGCAGTTCTTC. Amino acids: CSVGQAYNEQFF.

The rearrangement links TRBV28 to TRBJ2-1; D is perhaps TRBD1 or TRBD2 (5 bases each). CDR3 size: 12 residues. Germline CDR1 is MDHEN and CDR2 is SYDVKM. The chain's CDR3 is CAAAPLGDEQFF. The CDR3 DNA follows: TGTGCAGCAGCTCCCCTGGGGGATGAGCAGTTCTTC.

This clonotype was picked up many times. The rearrangement joins TRBV29-1 to TRBJ2-3; D is ambiguous. The CDR3 spans 12 residues. Trimming cost V 3 bases and J 2 bases, with 6 bases left between them. Germline V CDR1 and CDR2: SQVTM, ANQGSEA. This CDR3 is CSVELHTDTQYF. DNA of the CDR3: TGCAGCGTTGAGCTTCACACAGATACGCAGTATTTT.

The chain has TRBV7-2 and TRBJ2-1; no firm D call. Per the germline V gene, CDR1 is SGHTA and CDR2 is FQGNSA. The CDR3 is 14 amino acids. The germline V and J ends were trimmed by 5 bases and 2 bases, with 10 bases remaining between them. This CDR3 is CASSLGWAYNEQFF. In nucleotides, the CDR3 is TGTGCCAGCAGCCTGGGTTGGGCCTACAATGAGCAGTTCTTC.

This clonotype was detected a few times. V is TRBV18 and J is TRBJ1-2; D ambiguous. The CDR3 loop spans 12 amino acids. The ends were cut back, 3 bases at V and 6 bases at J, with 8 bases in the middle. Germline V gene data show CDR1 as KGHSH and CDR2 as LQKENI. The CDR3 region has the DNA TGTGCCAGCTCACCGAACCCCGATGGCTACACCTTC. It encodes CASSPNPDGYTF.